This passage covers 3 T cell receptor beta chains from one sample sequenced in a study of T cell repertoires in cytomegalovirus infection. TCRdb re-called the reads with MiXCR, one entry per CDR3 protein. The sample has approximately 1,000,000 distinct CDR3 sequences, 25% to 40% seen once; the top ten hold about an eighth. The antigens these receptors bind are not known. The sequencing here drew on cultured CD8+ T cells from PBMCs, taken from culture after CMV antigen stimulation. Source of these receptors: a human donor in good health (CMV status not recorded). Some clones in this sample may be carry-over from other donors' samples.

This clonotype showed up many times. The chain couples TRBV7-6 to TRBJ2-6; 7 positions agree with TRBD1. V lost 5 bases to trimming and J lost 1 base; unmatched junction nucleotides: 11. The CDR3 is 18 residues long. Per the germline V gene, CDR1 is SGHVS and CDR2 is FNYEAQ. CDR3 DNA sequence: TGTGCCAGCAGCCCCGTGGGGGACAGCTCGTCTGGGGCCAACGTCCTGACTTTC. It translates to CASSPVGDSSSGANVLTF.

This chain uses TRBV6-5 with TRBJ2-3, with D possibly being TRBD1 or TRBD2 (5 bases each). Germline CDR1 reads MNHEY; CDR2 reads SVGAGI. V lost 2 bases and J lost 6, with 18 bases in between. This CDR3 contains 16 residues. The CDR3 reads CASSYGRGGRGDTQYF. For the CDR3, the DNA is TGTGCCAGCAGTTACGGCCGGGGTGGTCGGGGCGATACGCAGTATTTT.

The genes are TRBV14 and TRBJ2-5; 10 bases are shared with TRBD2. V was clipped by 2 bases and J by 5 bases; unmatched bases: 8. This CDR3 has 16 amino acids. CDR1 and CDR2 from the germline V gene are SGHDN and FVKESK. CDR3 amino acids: CASSQQRGGSPETQYF. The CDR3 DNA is TGTGCCAGCAGCCAACAGCGGGGGGGCTCCCCGGAGACCCAGTACTTC.